Listed below are T cell receptor beta chains from one sample, sequenced in a study of shared clonotypes between healthy human individuals. Clones were read by immunoSEQ multiplex PCR, and TCRdb kept only the in-frame ones, dropping some. The repertoire has about 1.5 million clones, approximately 98% of them found once; the top ten carry roughly 0.45%. The specimen sequenced was naive CD4+ T cells sorted from blood. The origin of the receptors is a man under 40 in good health. The CDR3 runs from the conserved cysteine through the conserved F or W. Each record gives: CDR3 length, clone size, D gene, V gene, J gene, CDR3 protein, CDR3 DNA. The D gene is left open where the match is weak. Clone size is not always given. Where it is, it says once, few, many or a class for expanded clones.

len: 15; abundance: .; d_gene: TRBD1; v_gene: TRBV7-9; j_gene: TRBJ2-3; CDR3aa: CASTPTGTQSATQYF; CDR3nt: TGTGCCAGCACCCCGACAGGGACACAGTCAGCTACGCAGTATTTT
len: 15; abundance: .; d_gene: .; v_gene: TRBV19; j_gene: TRBJ2-7; CDR3aa: CASRQPGGNSYEQYF; CDR3nt: TGTGCCAGTAGGCAACCTGGGGGGAATTCCTACGAGCAGTACTTC
len: 14; abundance: .; d_gene: .; v_gene: TRBV12-5; j_gene: TRBJ2-1; CDR3aa: CASGVVGPYNEQFF; CDR3nt: TGTGCTAGTGGTGTCGTGGGCCCTTACAATGAGCAGTTCTTC
len: 16; abundance: .; d_gene: TRBD1; v_gene: TRBV4-3; j_gene: TRBJ1-2; CDR3aa: CASSQDTGGTPYGYTF; CDR3nt: TGCGCCAGCAGCCAAGATACAGGGGGAACCCCATATGGCTACACCTTC
len: 15; abundance: once; d_gene: .; v_gene: TRBV7-2; j_gene: TRBJ2-1; CDR3aa: CASTFRTTSYNEQFF; CDR3nt: TGTGCCAGCACCTTCAGGACAACCTCCTACAATGAGCAGTTCTTC
len: 16; abundance: .; d_gene: .; v_gene: TRBV6-1; j_gene: TRBJ1-4; CDR3aa: CASSAEGTVRGEKLFF; CDR3nt: TGTGCCAGCAGTGCCGAGGGGACGGTGCGAGGTGAAAAACTGTTTTTT
len: 18; abundance: once; d_gene: TRBD2; v_gene: TRBV7-6; j_gene: TRBJ2-5; CDR3aa: CASSLDNRVGLVQETQYF; CDR3nt: TGTGCCAGCAGCTTAGACAATAGGGTGGGACTAGTGCAAGAGACCCAGTACTTC
len: 14; abundance: few; d_gene: TRBD1; v_gene: TRBV10-3; j_gene: TRBJ2-1; CDR3aa: CATRGTGVPNEQFF; CDR3nt: TGTGCCACCAGGGGGACAGGGGTCCCAAATGAGCAGTTCTTC
len: 14; abundance: .; d_gene: .; v_gene: TRBV2; j_gene: TRBJ1-5; CDR3aa: CASSVVGENQPQHF; CDR3nt: TGTGCCAGCAGTGTGGTCGGGGAAAATCAGCCCCAGCATTTT
len: 17; abundance: .; d_gene: .; v_gene: TRBV19; j_gene: TRBJ2-7; CDR3aa: CASSIAYPGLSTYEQYF; CDR3nt: TGTGCCAGTAGTATAGCATATCCGGGACTCAGCACCTACGAGCAGTACTTC
len: 16; abundance: .; d_gene: .; v_gene: TRBV5-5; j_gene: TRBJ1-1; CDR3aa: CASSLYTSPGGTEAFF; CDR3nt: TGTGCCAGCAGCTTGTATACGAGCCCCGGGGGCACTGAAGCTTTCTTT
len: 15; abundance: .; d_gene: .; v_gene: TRBV28; j_gene: TRBJ2-3; CDR3aa: CASSAIGDTTDTQYF; CDR3nt: TGTGCCAGCAGTGCCATAGGGGACACCACAGATACGCAGTATTTT
len: 15; abundance: .; d_gene: TRBD2; v_gene: TRBV5-1; j_gene: TRBJ2-3; CDR3aa: CASSPGTSFGDTQYF; CDR3nt: TGCGCCAGCAGCCCCGGGACTAGCTTTGGAGATACGCAGTATTTT
len: 16; abundance: once; d_gene: .; v_gene: TRBV30; j_gene: TRBJ1-4; CDR3aa: CAWSRRTGWANEKLFF; CDR3nt: TGTGCCTGGAGCCGACGAACAGGGTGGGCTAATGAAAAACTGTTTTTT
len: 16; abundance: .; d_gene: TRBD2; v_gene: TRBV6-5; j_gene: TRBJ2-7; CDR3aa: CASSSRTSGGAYEQYF; CDR3nt: TGTGCCAGCAGTTCCAGGACTAGCGGGGGGGCCTACGAGCAGTACTTC
len: 17; abundance: .; d_gene: .; v_gene: TRBV2; j_gene: TRBJ2-3; CDR3aa: CASSSPHTSLFADTQYF; CDR3nt: TGTGCCAGCAGTAGCCCCCATACTAGCCTTTTCGCAGATACGCAGTATTTT
len: 11; abundance: .; d_gene: .; v_gene: TRBV20-1; j_gene: TRBJ2-7; CDR3aa: CSAQDLYEQYF; CDR3nt: TGCAGTGCCCAAGACCTCTACGAGCAGTACTTC
len: 16; abundance: .; d_gene: TRBD2; v_gene: TRBV5-5; j_gene: TRBJ2-2; CDR3aa: CASSYPGGVNTGELFF; CDR3nt: TGTGCCAGCAGTTACCCGGGGGGTGTGAACACCGGGGAGCTGTTTTTT
len: 15; abundance: .; d_gene: TRBD1; v_gene: TRBV6-1; j_gene: TRBJ1-1; CDR3aa: CASSHMGQGNTEAFF; CDR3nt: TGTGCCAGCAGCCACATGGGACAGGGCAACACTGAAGCTTTCTTT
len: 15; abundance: .; d_gene: TRBD1; v_gene: TRBV19; j_gene: TRBJ2-2; CDR3aa: CASSIRTGHPGELFF; CDR3nt: TGTGCCAGTAGTATCAGGACAGGGCATCCCGGGGAGCTGTTTTTT
len: 16; abundance: .; d_gene: TRBD2; v_gene: TRBV18; j_gene: TRBJ2-7; CDR3aa: CASSPVLAGPIYEQYF; CDR3nt: TGTGCCAGCTCACCAGTACTAGCGGGACCCATCTACGAGCAGTACTTC
len: 14; abundance: .; d_gene: .; v_gene: TRBV7-8; j_gene: TRBJ2-7; CDR3aa: CASSHRWSLYEQYF; CDR3nt: TGTGCCAGCAGCCATAGGTGGAGCCTATACGAGCAGTACTTC
len: 15; abundance: .; d_gene: TRBD2; v_gene: TRBV7-9; j_gene: TRBJ2-1; CDR3aa: CASSLALAGVVEQFF; CDR3nt: TGTGCCAGCAGCTTAGCACTAGCGGGAGTTGTTGAGCAGTTCTTC
len: 13; abundance: .; d_gene: TRBD2; v_gene: TRBV29-1; j_gene: TRBJ2-1; CDR3aa: CSVLIRLAGEQFF; CDR3nt: TGCAGCGTCCTAATCAGATTAGCGGGAGAGCAGTTCTTC
len: 11; abundance: .; d_gene: .; v_gene: TRBV7-4; j_gene: TRBJ2-7; CDR3aa: CASSLEREQYF; CDR3nt: TGTGCCAGCAGCTTAGAGCGGGAGCAGTACTTC
len: 15; abundance: .; d_gene: .; v_gene: TRBV7-9; j_gene: TRBJ1-5; CDR3aa: CASSLAGDGKQPQHF; CDR3nt: TGTGCCAGCAGCTTAGCAGGGGACGGCAAGCAGCCCCAGCATTTT
len: 14; abundance: .; d_gene: TRBD2; v_gene: TRBV15; j_gene: TRBJ2-1; CDR3aa: CATSSPSGRAEQFF; CDR3nt: TGTGCCACCAGCAGTCCTAGCGGGAGGGCTGAGCAGTTCTTC
len: 15; abundance: .; d_gene: .; v_gene: TRBV5-4; j_gene: TRBJ2-1; CDR3aa: CASSFTGGGGNEQFF; CDR3nt: TGTGCCAGCAGCTTCACAGGGGGAGGGGGCAATGAGCAGTTCTTC
len: 16; abundance: once; d_gene: TRBD2; v_gene: TRBV7-6; j_gene: TRBJ2-1; CDR3aa: CASSPRGTSGYNEQFF; CDR3nt: TGTGCCAGCAGCCCGCGGGGGACTAGCGGCTACAATGAGCAGTTCTTC
len: 14; abundance: .; d_gene: TRBD1; v_gene: TRBV5-1; j_gene: TRBJ1-5; CDR3aa: CASSATGGSQPQHF; CDR3nt: TGCGCCAGCAGCGCGACAGGGGGGAGTCAGCCCCAGCATTTT
len: 12; abundance: once; d_gene: TRBD1; v_gene: TRBV6-5; j_gene: TRBJ1-6; CDR3aa: CATQQGDSPLHF; CDR3nt: TGTGCCACTCAGCAGGGGGATTCACCCCTCCACTTT
len: 14; abundance: .; d_gene: .; v_gene: TRBV7-6; j_gene: TRBJ2-1; CDR3aa: CASSLAVKDNEQFF; CDR3nt: TGTGCCAGCAGCTTAGCGGTCAAGGACAATGAGCAGTTCTTC
len: 16; abundance: .; d_gene: TRBD2; v_gene: TRBV5-1; j_gene: TRBJ2-2; CDR3aa: CASSFSAGGVTGELFF; CDR3nt: TGCGCCAGCAGCTTTTCAGCGGGAGGGGTCACCGGGGAGCTGTTTTTT